These 26 T cell receptor beta chains were sequenced from one sample in a study of T cells expressing NK-cell markers. After re-calling the 5' RACE reads, TCRdb lists one entry per CDR3 protein, DNA absent. This listing includes 450,000 to 600,000 distinct CDR3 sequences. The sample comprised blood T cells: a sorted CD56 or NKG2C T cell subset, CD4+ or CD8+ T cells, or bulk PBMC T cells (not recorded which). The receptor set was obtained from a man younger than 35 in good health.

The J gene is TRBJ2-1, the V gene TRBV6-6; TCRdb's assignment of TRBD1 cannot be checked, as there is no DNA. From germline, CDR1 is MNHNY and CDR2 SVGAGI (reference sequence). CDR3 length: 11 amino acids. CDR3 loop: CASTRQGEQFF.

The J gene is TRBJ1-2, the V gene TRBV20-1. The CDR3 extends over 12 amino acids. The germline V gene has CDR1 DFQATT and CDR2 SNEGSKA (reference sequence). The CDR3 sequence is CSASEGLRGYTF.

This chain links TRBV20-1 with TRBJ2-2; checking the TCRdb D call of TRBD2 is not possible without DNA. The CDR3 extends over 15 amino acids. Germline CDR1 is DFQATT and CDR2 is SNEGSKA (reference sequence). Here the CDR3 reads CSARRRERNTGELFF.

This CDR3 reads CARWIRAMGSNYGYTF. The chain links TRBV24-1 to TRBJ1-2; as DNA is missing, the TRBD1 call by TCRdb cannot be tested. The CDR3 extends over 16 amino acids. Germline CDR1 reads KGHDR; CDR2 reads SFDVKD.

The rearrangement uses TRBV29-1 and TRBJ2-1; TCRdb's D gene call, TRBD2, goes unchecked for lack of DNA. The germline V gene has CDR1 SQVTM and CDR2 ANQGSEA. The CDR3 is 16 residues long. CDR3 protein: CSVGGRTSGSSNEQFF.

The chain combines TRBV20-1 with TRBJ2-1. Germline CDR1 DFQATT, CDR2 SNEGSKA (reference sequence). The CDR3 totals 12 residues. CDR3 sequence reads: CSATSFTAEQFF.

The genes are TRBV12-3 or TRBV12-4 and TRBJ2-1; TCRdb indicates TRBD2, and absent DNA this call remains unverified. There are 16 residues in the CDR3. CDR3 sequence reads: CASSLRRVAPYNEQFF.

The V call is TRBV29-1, the J call TRBJ2-5; TCRdb's D call of TRBD2 is untestable without DNA. The CDR3 covers 13 residues. Germline V gives CDR1 SQVTM, CDR2 ANQGSEA. This CDR3 is CSGLASGQETQYF. Full variable domain (remainder filled in from reference TRBV29-1 and TRBJ2-5): SAVISQKPSRDICQRGTSLTIQCQVDSQVTMMFWYRQQPGQSLTLIATANQGSEATYESGFVIDKFPISRPNLTFSTLTVSNMSPEDSSIYLCSGLASGQETQYFGPGTRLLVL.

The chain recombines TRBV19 with TRBJ1-3. Germline assignment: CDR1 LNHDA and CDR2 SQIVND (reference sequence). The CDR3 runs 13 residues. The CDR3 is CASSILSGNTIYF.

The chain employs TRBV6-1 and TRBJ1-1; there is no DNA to check the TCRdb D call of TRBD1. The CDR3 consists of 15 residues. CDR1 is MNHNS, CDR2 SASEGT, per germline. This chain's CDR3 is CASSRTIQGNTEAFF.

V is TRBV29-1 and J is TRBJ2-5. Germline CDR1 reads SQVTM; CDR2 reads ANQGSEA. This CDR3 has 12 amino acids. The chain's CDR3 is CSVLPERETQYF.

The chain employs TRBV24-1 and TRBJ1-2; TCRdb's D gene call, TRBD1, goes unchecked for lack of DNA. Germline loops: CDR1 KGHDR, CDR2 SFDVKD. The CDR3 is made up of 13 amino acids. Here the CDR3 reads CATSAWTGYGYTF.

V and J are TRBV28 and TRBJ2-7. Germline assignment: CDR1 MDHEN and CDR2 SYDVKM. The CDR3 totals 13 residues. Here the CDR3 reads CASSFLGAYEQYF.

This chain connects TRBV4-2 to TRBJ2-7; TCRdb selects TRBD2, and the lack of DNA leaves this call unchecked. The germline gives CDR1 LGHNA, CDR2 YNFKEQ. The CDR3 contains 18 residues. This CDR3 reads CASSQEGLAGGPAYEQYF.

V usage is TRBV15 and J usage is TRBJ2-6; TCRdb calls TRBD1, which cannot be checked without DNA. The CDR3 covers 20 residues. The V gene's germline CDR1 is LNHNV and CDR2 YYDKDF (reference sequence). CDR3 amino acids: CATSRDTARGWYSGANVLTF.

This chain uses TRBV5-1 with TRBJ2-3; as DNA is missing, the TRBD1 call by TCRdb cannot be tested. The CDR3 runs to 15 residues. The germline V gene has CDR1 SGHRS and CDR2 YFSETQ. Here the CDR3 reads CASSLEGADTDTQYF.

The rearrangement joins TRBV29-1 to TRBJ2-3. Germline CDR1 and CDR2: SQVTM and ANQGSEA. The CDR3 sequence is 13 residues long. CDR3: CSNRGSVADTQYF.

This chain joins TRBV20-1 and TRBJ2-6. This CDR3 has 14 residues. The germline gives CDR1 DFQATT, CDR2 SNEGSKA (reference sequence). This CDR3 is CSAIIGDGANVLTF.

The chain uses TRBV5-6 and TRBJ2-1; the TCRdb call, TRBD2, lacks DNA for checking. Germline CDR1 and CDR2: SGHDT and YYEEEE. This CDR3 comprises 16 residues. The CDR3 is CAGRASGRLAYNEQFF.

The CDR3: CASRKRLAASTDTQYF. This chain links TRBV6-1 with TRBJ2-3; the TRBD2 assignment by TCRdb is unverifiable without DNA. The CDR3 length is 16 residues. The germline V gene encodes CDR1 MNHNS and CDR2 SASEGT.

This CDR3 reads CASSPLGRSYTDTQYF. The chain employs TRBV6-1 and TRBJ2-3; the D call from TCRdb, TRBD2, cannot be confirmed without DNA. CDR1 MNHNS and CDR2 SASEGT come from the germline V gene. This CDR3 has 16 amino acids.

The V and J genes are TRBV28 and TRBJ2-5; TCRdb lists TRBD2, though no DNA is available to test this call. The CDR3 runs 13 residues. Per the germline V gene, CDR1 is MDHEN and CDR2 is SYDVKM. The CDR3 region is CASMQWRGETQYF.

This CDR3 reads CASSAGTFVNEQFF. This chain connects TRBV27 to TRBJ2-1; the D gene TCRdb calls, TRBD1, cannot be checked with no DNA. This CDR3 is built from 14 residues. Germline V gene lookup returns CDR1 MNHEY and CDR2 SMNVEV (reference sequence).

The chain links TRBV20-1 to TRBJ2-1; TCRdb returns TRBD2, unconfirmable since there is no DNA. Germline V CDR1 and CDR2: DFQATT, SNEGSKA (reference sequence). This CDR3 contains 16 residues. This CDR3 is CSALFWASGRWDEQFF.

The rearrangement uses TRBV6-2 or TRBV6-3 and TRBJ2-5; TCRdb's D gene call, TRBD1, goes unchecked for lack of DNA. This CDR3 is 16 amino acids long. Germline V CDR1 and CDR2: MNHEY, SVGEGT. Here the CDR3 reads CASSYGAGTTSETQYF.

The chain is built from TRBV5-1 and TRBJ2-1. This CDR3 comprises 13 residues. CDR1 is SGHRS and CDR2 is YFSETQ in the germline V gene. This CDR3 is CASRSQSYNEQFF.